The 3 T cell receptor beta chains presented below share a single source sample, sequenced in a study of tumor-infiltrating lymphocytes in primary liver carcinoma. TCR beta cDNA was reverse-transcribed from about 0.45 ug of total RNA. The reaction used a constant-region primer and ProtoScript II reverse transcriptase. Researchers made the TCR beta libraries by running three nested multiplex PCR rounds with slightly modified ARM-PCR. The first two PCR rounds, around 10 cycles each, used TRBV1-TRBV30 forward primers and a C-beta reverse primer. TCRdb processed the multiplex PCR reads anew with MiXCR; each CDR3 protein has one entry. The sample gives some 190,000 distinct CDR3 sequences, over 50% of which show up once; approximately 68% is in the top ten. Unsorted whole blood yielded blood RNA, and germline DNA was extracted as well. The sequenced material came from peripheral blood. The receptors stem from a man in his forties or fifties with primary liver carcinoma and hepatitis B virus infection.

This clonotype was seen once. This sequence joins TRBV10-3 and TRBJ1-2; TRBD1 might be the D (6 bases). The germline V and J ends were trimmed by 3 bases and 9 bases, with 20 bases remaining between them. The V gene's germline CDR1 is ENHRY and CDR2 SYGVKD. The CDR3 totals 15 residues. In DNA, the CDR3 is TGTGCCATCAGTGACGCCAGGGGCAAGTCCGGTTGCTACACCTTC. Protein sequence: CAISDARGKSGCYTF.

This chain connects TRBV5-4 to TRBJ2-3, with D uncertain. The germline V gene has CDR1 SGHNT and CDR2 YYREEE (reference sequence). The CDR3 spans 17 residues. The V gene lost 1 base and the J gene lost 2 bases, with 17 bases spanning the gap. The DNA of the CDR3 is TGTGCCAGCAGCTTGATGTTTGGGTACCCTAACACAGATACGCAGTATTTT. Protein: CASSLMFGYPNTDTQYF.

The rearrangement uses TRBV28 and TRBJ2-1, with TRBD1 matching over 7 bases. This CDR3 is built from 15 residues. V dropped 4 bases and J dropped 8; count of bases not matched to a gene: 11. CDR1 MDHEN and CDR2 SYDVKM come from the germline V gene. This CDR3 reads CASSSQGDPRDEQFF. CDR3 DNA: TGTGCCAGCAGTTCCCAGGGGGACCCTAGGGATGAGCAGTTCTTC.